Each of the 24 T cell receptor beta chains below was sequenced from the same sample in a study of cytomegalovirus exposure and HLA in healthy donors. Primers: 60 Vbeta forward and 13 Jbeta reverse. The protocol was immunoSEQ multiplex PCR, while the TCRdb copy is restricted to in-frame clones and leaves out a portion. The sample carries about 200,000 clones, approximately 80% recorded once. The sequencing input was PBMCs. These receptor sequences come from a woman aged 25 to 39 in good health and CMV-seropositive.

V is TRBV19 and J is TRBJ2-1; a weak D match, TRBD1 (8 bases). Trimming stripped 5 bases from V and 9 bases from J, with 23 bases between. This CDR3 is built from 16 residues. Germline CDR1 is LNHDA and CDR2 is SQIVND (reference sequence). CDR3 amino acids: CASSPGGANRGIEQFF. The CDR3 region has the DNA TGTGCCAGTAGTCCTGGGGGGGCTAACAGGGGGATTGAGCAGTTCTTC.

V usage is TRBV7-2 and J usage is TRBJ2-5, with 10 bases matching TRBD2. CDR3 length equals 14 residues. V lost 6 bases, J lost 5 bases, and 6 bases stayed unmatched. Germline V CDR1 and CDR2: SGHTA, FQGNSA. CDR3 loop: CASRSGRAGETQYF. The CDR3 bases are TGTGCCAGCAGGAGCGGGAGGGCCGGGGAGACCCAGTACTTC.

The J gene is TRBJ2-3, the V gene TRBV2, with 8 positions matching TRBD2. Germline V gene lookup returns CDR1 SNHLY and CDR2 FYNNEI. Trimming removed 5 bases from V and 0 bases from J; junction bases left unmatched: 4. There are 15 residues in the CDR3. Written as DNA, the CDR3 is TGTGCCAGCAGTCGAGCGGGGGCTAGCACAGATACGCAGTATTTT. This translates into CASSRAGASTDTQYF.

This clone was counted a single time. The chain couples TRBV15 to TRBJ1-2; the D gene is possibly TRBD1 (6 bases). CDR1 is LNHNV, CDR2 YYDKDF, per germline (reference sequence). Trimming pared 3 bases from V and 10 bases from J, leaving 21 bases between. The CDR3 consists of 15 residues. The CDR3 sequence is CATSSPTKRDISYTF. The DNA of the CDR3 is TGTGCCACCAGCAGCCCAACTAAGCGGGACATCTCCTACACCTTC.

This clone was counted a few times. As DNA, the CDR3 is TGTGCCAGCAGTTCACAGGGGGGGGTCAATCAGCCCCAGCATTTT. This translates into CASSSQGGVNQPQHF. The rearrangement uses TRBV6-5 and TRBJ1-5; 8 positions match TRBD1. The junction had 5 bases not matched to a gene; V was cut back by 4 bases and J by 3 bases. The length of the CDR3 is 15 residues. From germline, CDR1 is MNHEY and CDR2 SVGAGI.

The V and J genes are TRBV19 and TRBJ2-5; weak D call: TRBD1 (5 bases). Trimming took off 3 bases at V and 4 bases at J, with 15 bases between the two ends. This CDR3 contains 15 residues. Germline V gives CDR1 LNHDA, CDR2 SQIVND (reference sequence). In DNA form, the CDR3 reads TGTGCCAGTAGTATTAAGGGGCGTAGGGGAGAGACCCAGTACTTC. Protein: CASSIKGRRGETQYF.

V and J are TRBV7-8 and TRBJ2-3, with 10 bases lining up with TRBD2. The CDR3 totals 17 residues. Germline-derived CDR1 and CDR2 are SGHVS and FQNEAQ. The trim removed 5 bases at V and 0 bases at J, leaving 8 bases unmatched. CDR3 DNA sequence: TGTGCCAGCAGCCCAAGAACTAGCGGGATTAGCACAGATACGCAGTATTTT. Its translation is CASSPRTSGISTDTQYF. Based on the CDR3 plus reference TRBV7-8 and TRBJ2-3, the full variable domain is GAGVSQSPRYKVAKRGQDVALRCDPISGHVSLFWYQQALGQGPEFLTYFQNEAQLDKSGLPSDRFFAERPEGSVSTLKIQRTQQEDSAVYLCASSPRTSGISTDTQYFGPGTRLTVL.

This sequence joins TRBV1 and TRBJ1-1; the table names TRBD1, a call not compared with the DNA. TRBV1 is tagged as a pseudogene. CDR3 length: 13 amino acids. The CDR3 DNA is TGCACCAGCAGCCCTCCCGGGACAGGGGAAGCTTTCTTT. It is translated as CTSSPPGTGEAFF.

This clone was seen once. The chain joins TRBV2 to TRBJ1-1, with TRBD1 matching over 8 bases. Trimming cost V 6 bases and J 0 bases; bases outside gene matches: 9. CDR3 length: 16 amino acids. Looked up from germline, CDR1 is SNHLY and CDR2 is FYNNEI. The CDR3 DNA reads as TGTGCCAGCAGGGAGACGACAGGGGATATGAACACTGAAGCTTTCTTT. The encoded protein is CASRETTGDMNTEAFF. The full variable domain, rest sourced from reference TRBV2 and TRBJ1-1, is EPEVTQTPSHQVTQMGQEVILRCVPISNHLYFYWYRQILGQKVEFLVSFYNNEISEKSEIFDDQFSVERPDGSNFTLKIRSTKLEDSAMYFCASRETTGDMNTEAFFGQGTRLTVV.

The chain uses TRBV4-1 and TRBJ2-5; TRBD2 aligns across 8 bases. The germline V gene has CDR1 MGHRA and CDR2 YSYEKL. The CDR3 is made up of 15 amino acids. The trim removed 4 bases at V and 2 bases at J, leaving 6 bases unmatched. For the CDR3, the DNA is TGCGCCAGCAGCCGTCTAGCGGGCTTTCAAGAGACCCAGTACTTC. Protein: CASSRLAGFQETQYF.

V usage is TRBV7-2 and J usage is TRBJ2-5; D may be TRBD2 (5 bases). Trimming took off 5 bases at V and 1 base at J, with 8 bases between the two ends. The CDR3 contains 13 residues. Germline V lookup: CDR1 SGHTA, CDR2 FQGNSA. CDR3 sequence: CASSQGGQETQYF. CDR3 DNA sequence: TGTGCCAGCAGCCAAGGAGGCCAAGAGACCCAGTACTTC.

The V gene is TRBV6-5, the J gene TRBJ1-1; D is unresolved. From germline, CDR1 is MNHEY and CDR2 SVGAGI. Trimming took 7 bases from V and 0 from J, leaving 9 bases between them. This CDR3 comprises 13 residues. CDR3 in amino acids: CASNTVVNTEAFF. CDR3 DNA sequence: TGTGCCAGCAATACAGTCGTGAACACTGAAGCTTTCTTT.

CDR3 amino acids: CASSLVPLETQYF. The CDR3 region has the DNA TGTGCCAGCAGCTTAGTTCCCCTCGAGACCCAGTACTTC. This chain links TRBV7-9 with TRBJ2-5; D unclear. This CDR3 region has 13 residues. Germline lookup yields CDR1 SEHNR and CDR2 FQNEAQ (reference sequence). The ends were cut back, 1 base at V and 5 bases at J, with 8 bases in the middle.

This clone was seen a single time. The chain joins TRBV7-2 to TRBJ2-1; the match to TRBD2 covers 8 bases. CDR3 size: 16 residues. Looked up from germline, CDR1 is SGHTA and CDR2 is FQGNSA. J gave up 1 base and V 6 bases, and 8 bases lay outside the gene matches. CDR3 nucleotide sequence: TGTGCCAGCAGACCCGGGGGGGGCGGGTCCTACAATGAGCAGTTCTTC. As protein: CASRPGGGGSYNEQFF.

This clone appeared a few times. V is TRBV10-3 and J is TRBJ1-1; 7 nucleotides align to TRBD1. This CDR3 is built from 13 residues. CDR1 is ENHRY and CDR2 is SYGVKD in the germline V gene. With 4 bases clipped from V and 4 bases from J, the junction kept 3 bases outside the gene matches. The CDR3, as DNA: TGTGCCATCAGTGCTGACAGGGCCACTGAAGCTTTCTTT. Amino acids: CAISADRATEAFF.

The chain carries TRBV7-9 and TRBJ1-1; the D gene is possibly TRBD1 (5 bases). The CDR3 spans 14 residues. Per the germline V gene, CDR1 is SEHNR and CDR2 is FQNEAQ (reference sequence). V was shortened by 1 base and J by 6 bases, with 12 bases between the two germline ends. As DNA, the CDR3 is TGTGCCAGCAGCTTAGATGGGGGGGTCCCTGAAGCTTTCTTT. Protein: CASSLDGGVPEAFF.

The V call is TRBV30, the J call TRBJ2-7, with 7 bases aligning to TRBD1. The V gene end was trimmed by 2 bases and the J gene end by 0 bases; junction bases not matched to a gene: 4. Germline V gene sequence: CDR1 GTSNPN, CDR2 SVGIG (reference sequence). CDR3 length: 14 residues. The CDR3 DNA follows: TGTGCCTGGAGTAGGGACAGCACCTCCTACGAGCAGTACTTC. Translating it yields CAWSRDSTSYEQYF.

As concerns this clone: The identical CDR3 is also encoded by other nucleotide sequences in the sample. The rearrangement joins TRBV5-1 to TRBJ1-1, with TRBD1 as a possible D gene (6 bases). The V gene lost 4 bases and the J gene lost 3 bases, with 10 bases spanning the gap. Germline V CDR1 and CDR2: SGHRS, YFSETQ. This CDR3 comprises 13 residues. CDR3: CASSPRGDTEAFF. In DNA form, the CDR3 reads TGCGCCAGCAGCCCCAGGGGAGACACTGAAGCTTTCTTT.

CDR3 DNA sequence: TGTGCCAGTAGTATTACTGCCGGGTCCGGCTACACCTTC. Translated: CASSITAGSGYTF. The rearrangement joins TRBV19 to TRBJ1-2; no firm D call. Germline V gives CDR1 LNHDA, CDR2 SQIVND (reference sequence). The CDR3 length is 13 residues. V was shortened by 3 bases and J by 8 bases, with 13 bases between the two germline ends.

In this sample, this clone turned up a few times. The chain uses TRBV7-9 and TRBJ2-7; 7 bases map to TRBD2. CDR1 SEHNR and CDR2 FQNEAQ come from the germline V gene (reference sequence). The CDR3 extends over 13 amino acids. Trimming cost V 5 bases and J 9 bases; bases outside gene matches: 10. CDR3 in DNA: TGTGCCAGCAGCCCTGGGGGGGTGCGTGGGCAGTACTTC. Translated: CASSPGGVRGQYF. The full variable domain, completed using reference TRBV7-9 and TRBJ2-7, is DTGVSQNPRHKITKRGQNVTFRCDPISEHNRLYWYRQTLGQGPEFLTYFQNEAQLEKSRLLSDRFSAERPKGSFSTLEIQRTEQGDSAMYLCASSPGGVRGQYFGPGTRLTVT.

The chain joins TRBV25-1 to TRBJ1-1; D may be TRBD1 (6 bases). Trimming took 4 bases from V and 4 from J, leaving 13 bases between them. The length of the CDR3 is 14 residues. Germline V gene sequence: CDR1 MGHDK, CDR2 SYGVNS. CDR3 sequence (DNA): TGTGCCAGCAGTGTTGAGGGGGTGGTCACTGAAGCTTTCTTT. This sequence encodes CASSVEGVVTEAFF.

The J gene is TRBJ2-1, the V gene TRBV28; 7 bases are shared with TRBD2. The germline CDR1 and CDR2 sequences are MDHEN and SYDVKM. V dropped 6 bases and J dropped 5; count of bases not matched to a gene: 10. The CDR3 has 15 residues. CDR3 residues: CASSRPRGVHNEQFF. CDR3 DNA sequence: TGTGCCAGCAGCAGACCACGGGGGGTTCACAATGAGCAGTTCTTC.

CDR3: CASSPLTGAMDNEQFF. The CDR3 coding sequence is TGTGCCAGCAGTCCTCTTACGGGAGCCATGGACAATGAGCAGTTCTTC. The V gene is TRBV27, the J gene TRBJ2-1, with D possibly matching TRBD2 (6 bases). Trimming shortened V by 5 bases and J by 5 bases, and 19 bases separated the two germline ends. The CDR3 has 16 residues. Per germline, CDR1 MNHEY and CDR2 SMNVEV (reference sequence).

The chain has TRBV5-8 and TRBJ2-1, with 10 bases matching TRBD2. There are 17 residues in the CDR3. Germline values: CDR1 SGHTS, CDR2 YDEGEE. V was pared by 7 bases and J by 9 bases, with 19 bases of the junction left unmatched. The CDR3: CASGLSGGAFVWLEQFF. The CDR3 region has the DNA TGTGCCAGCGGTTTGAGCGGGGGGGCCTTCGTATGGCTTGAGCAGTTCTTC.